This entry is about one T cell receptor (beta chain). The sample is drawn from a study of control samples from healthy donors and cancer patients. Repertoires were generated with immunoSEQ multiplex PCR, while TCRdb's copy carries only in-frame clones and drops some. The sample contains around 130,000 clones, roughly 90% of which appear only once. This sequence originates from a man in his forties or fifties in good health. The sequencing sample was made of blood.

The CDR3 loop reads CASRAGWGVTEAFF. CDR3 nucleotides: TGTGCCAGCAGGGCGGGTTGGGGAGTCACTGAAGCTTTCTTT. This chain links TRBV6-1 with TRBJ1-1; unclear D gene. The V gene lost 6 bases and the J gene lost 4 bases, with 15 bases spanning the gap. CDR1 and CDR2 from the germline V gene are MNHNS and SASEGT. The length of the CDR3 is 14 residues.